One and the same sample provided the 22 T cell receptor beta chains below, sequenced in a study of cytomegalovirus exposure and HLA in healthy donors. The PCR used 60 Vbeta and 13 Jbeta primers. Repertoires were generated with immunoSEQ multiplex PCR, while TCRdb's copy carries only in-frame clones and drops some. The table includes 190,000 or so clones, approximately 82% detected once. Sequencing was performed on PBMCs. The receptors derive from a woman aged 45-65 years in good health and CMV-seropositive.

The count of this clone is one. CDR3 amino acids: CSASLEWTEAFF. The CDR3 nucleotides are TGCAGCGCGTCCCTCGAGTGGACTGAAGCTTTCTTT. The chain has TRBV29-1 and TRBJ1-1; no clear D. Deletions cut 7 bases from V and 5 bases from J, with 14 bases between. This CDR3 spans 12 amino acids. CDR1 is SQVTM and CDR2 is ANQGSEA in the germline V gene.

The chain has TRBV9 and TRBJ1-1, with D hard to call. The CDR3 is 14 amino acids. The germline V and J ends were trimmed by 0 bases and 1 base, with 7 bases remaining between them. The germline gives CDR1 SGDLS, CDR2 YYNGEE. This CDR3 reads CASSVGHTNTEAFF. The CDR3 coding sequence is TGTGCCAGCAGCGTAGGACACACGAACACTGAAGCTTTCTTT.

The rearrangement uses TRBV19 and TRBJ2-6; 10 bases map to TRBD1. The germline gives CDR1 LNHDA, CDR2 SQIVND (reference sequence). V shed 4 bases, J shed 2 bases, and the junction held 11 bases outside the gene matches. The CDR3 runs 19 residues. The CDR3 DNA is TGTGCCAGTAGTAAGATCCGGGACAGGGGAGTAACTGGGGCCAACGTCCTGACTTTC. Amino acid sequence: CASSKIRDRGVTGANVLTF.

The gene calls are TRBV5-4 and TRBJ1-2; D possibly corresponds to TRBD1 (6 bases). V was trimmed by 4 bases and J by 6 bases, leaving 19 bases between them. The CDR3 runs 15 residues. Germline loops: CDR1 SGHNT, CDR2 YYREEE (reference sequence). CDR3 sequence: CASSMPQGSWDGYTF. The DNA of the CDR3 is TGTGCCAGCAGCATGCCTCAGGGGTCCTGGGATGGCTACACCTTC.

This CDR3 reads CASSEAFGETQYF. CDR3 coding DNA: TGTGCCAGCAGTGAGGCGTTCGGGGAGACCCAGTACTTC. V and J are TRBV25-1 and TRBJ2-5; no clear D. Per germline, CDR1 MGHDK and CDR2 SYGVNS. This CDR3 comprises 13 residues. The V end was cut by 3 bases, the J end by 5 bases, with 10 bases between.

This clone was observed a single time. V is TRBV5-1 and J is TRBJ1-5; unclear D gene. V was cut by 4 bases and J by 4 bases, with 15 bases left in between. This CDR3 contains 15 residues. The germline V gene has CDR1 SGHRS and CDR2 YFSETQ. The DNA for the CDR3 is TGCGCCAGCAGCCCACAGCCGGAGGTAAATCAGCCCCAGCATTTT. Residues: CASSPQPEVNQPQHF. The full variable domain, completed using reference TRBV5-1 and TRBJ1-5, is KAGVTQTPRYLIKTRGQQVTLSCSPISGHRSVSWYQQTPGQGLQFLFEYFSETQRNKGNFPGRFSGRQFSNSRSEMNVSTLELGDSALYLCASSPQPEVNQPQHFGDGTRLSIL.

The CDR3 DNA reads TGTGCCACCAGCAGAGGACAGGAATCCTATGAGCAGTTCTTC. It encodes CATSRGQESYEQFF. V is TRBV15 and J is TRBJ2-1; D may be TRBD1 (6 bases). Germline V lookup: CDR1 LNHNV, CDR2 YYDKDF (reference sequence). This CDR3 spans 14 amino acids. V lost 1 base and J 8 bases, leaving 12 bases between the germline ends.

The chain uses TRBV7-9 and TRBJ1-2; TRBD1 matches 8 bases. The trim removed 1 base at V and 7 bases at J, leaving 5 bases unmatched. The CDR3 runs to 14 residues. Germline-derived CDR1 and CDR2 are SEHNR and FQNEAQ (reference sequence). CDR3 nucleotides: TGTGCCAGCAGCTTAGGGACAGGGATGGGTGGCTACACCTTC. Translated: CASSLGTGMGGYTF. The full variable domain, completed using reference TRBV7-9 and TRBJ1-2, is DTGVSQNPRHKITKRGQNVTFRCDPISEHNRLYWYRQTLGQGPEFLTYFQNEAQLEKSRLLSDRFSAERPKGSFSTLEIQRTEQGDSAMYLCASSLGTGMGGYTFGSGTRLTVV.

This chain joins TRBV29-1 and TRBJ2-7; the D is unclear. V lost 2 bases to trimming and J lost 2 bases, with 7 bases between them. Looked up from germline, CDR1 is SQVTM and CDR2 is ANQGSEA. This CDR3 contains 12 residues. CDR3 in amino acids: CSVEITAYEQYF. Here the CDR3 DNA reads TGCAGCGTTGAAATAACAGCCTACGAGCAGTACTTC.

The V call is TRBV30, the J call TRBJ2-1; 9 bases are a match to TRBD2. Germline V gene data show CDR1 as GTSNPN and CDR2 as SVGIG (reference sequence). Germline trimming cut 0 bases from V and 3 bases from J; bases unmatched to any gene: 6. CDR3 length: 16 amino acids. The DNA for the CDR3 is TGTGCCTGGAGTGTACCCCAGCGGGGGGTCTACAATGAGCAGTTCTTC. Its translation: CAWSVPQRGVYNEQFF.

V usage is TRBV7-8 and J usage is TRBJ1-2; a weak D match, TRBD1 (5 bases). Trimming shortened V by 5 bases and J by 4 bases, and 11 bases separated the two germline ends. Germline lookup yields CDR1 SGHVS and CDR2 FQNEAQ. This CDR3 contains 13 residues. In nucleotides, the CDR3 is TGTGCCAGCAGCGTTCGACAGAGCTATGGCTACACCTTC. Its protein product is CASSVRQSYGYTF.

CDR3 DNA sequence: TGTGCCAGCAGTCTTTCAGGTCCGGCGAACACCTTC. This sequence encodes CASSLSGPANTF. The chain uses TRBV2 and TRBJ1-2; no definite D call. The V and J ends lost 5 bases and 12 bases respectively, with 16 bases between them. This CDR3 contains 12 residues. Germline V CDR1 and CDR2: SNHLY, FYNNEI.

V is TRBV19 and J is TRBJ1-1, with D tentatively TRBD1 (6 bases). Germline V CDR1 and CDR2: LNHDA, SQIVND (reference sequence). V gave up 6 bases and J gave up 1 base, with 12 bases separating them. The CDR3 has 14 residues. CDR3 sequence: CASRGDTRNTEAFF. In DNA, the CDR3 is TGTGCCAGTAGGGGGGACACGAGGAACACTGAAGCTTTCTTT.

The rearrangement uses TRBV10-3 and TRBJ1-4; D might be TRBD1 (5 bases). This CDR3 has 14 residues. Germline assignment: CDR1 ENHRY and CDR2 SYGVKD. The ends were cut back, 0 bases at V and 6 bases at J, with 8 bases in the middle. Written as DNA, the CDR3 is TGTGCCATCAGTGAGTCCGAAGGGGATGAAAAACTGTTTTTT. It specifies CAISESEGDEKLFF.

V usage is TRBV19 and J usage is TRBJ2-4; D is unclear. This CDR3 contains 15 residues. The germline gives CDR1 LNHDA, CDR2 SQIVND (reference sequence). Trimming removed 4 bases from V and 5 bases from J, with 15 bases in between. The CDR3 nucleotides are TGTGCCAGTAGTACGCGAAAGAGAGAGGAAAACATTCAGTACTTC. Its protein product is CASSTRKREENIQYF.

With regard to this clone: Other DNA variants within this sample encode the same CDR3. J is TRBJ2-5 and V is TRBV5-1, with TRBD2 matching over 9 bases. This CDR3 is built from 15 residues. The V segment lost 0 bases and the J segment 4 bases; nucleotides outside the gene matches: 4. The germline gives CDR1 SGHRS, CDR2 YFSETQ. CDR3 amino acids: CASSLVSGGRETQYF. The CDR3 bases are TGCGCCAGCAGCTTGGTTAGCGGGGGCCGAGAGACCCAGTACTTC.

The chain couples TRBV11-2 to TRBJ2-5; 7 bases are shared with TRBD1. V gave up 4 bases and J gave up 4 bases; unmatched junction bases: 12. This CDR3 is 16 amino acids long. The germline V gene has CDR1 SGHAT and CDR2 FQNNGV. CDR3 DNA: TGTGCCAGCAGCTCCAGACAGGGATTGGCGTCAGAGACCCAGTACTTC. It codes for CASSSRQGLASETQYF.

The genes are TRBV6-5 and TRBJ1-5; D unresolved. From germline, CDR1 is MNHEY and CDR2 SVGAGI. The CDR3 extends over 13 amino acids. Trimming pared 5 bases from V and 7 bases from J, leaving 12 bases between. The chain's CDR3 is CASSEIYTQPQHF. The CDR3 DNA reads TGTGCCAGCAGTGAAATTTACACACAGCCCCAGCATTTT.

This chain connects TRBV9 to TRBJ1-2; 10 nucleotides line up with TRBD1. This CDR3 region has 14 residues. V shed 6 bases and J 2 bases; nucleotides not matched to a gene: 4. The germline CDR1 and CDR2 sequences are SGDLS and YYNGEE. The chain's CDR3 is CASNRDRGNYGYTF. In DNA form, the CDR3 reads TGTGCCAGCAACCGGGACAGGGGAAACTATGGCTACACCTTC.

The J gene is TRBJ2-3, the V gene TRBV5-1; D is possibly TRBD2 (5 bases). The CDR3 extends over 13 amino acids. The germline V gene encodes CDR1 SGHRS and CDR2 YFSETQ. Trimming took off 2 bases at V and 2 bases at J, with 6 bases between the two ends. The DNA of the CDR3 is TGCGCCAGCAGCTTCGACTACACAGATACGCAGTATTTT. Its protein product is CASSFDYTDTQYF.

This clone was seen a handful of times. Relative to the germline gene, one junction end is altered; a read error may explain this. The rearrangement joins TRBV7-6 to TRBJ2-1, with TRBD2 matching over 9 bases. The CDR3 runs to 15 residues. Germline V gene sequence: CDR1 SGHVS, CDR2 FNYEAQ. CDR3 DNA: TGTGCCAGCAGCTTAGTCGGGACTAGCTACGATGAGCAGTTCTTC. It specifies CASSLVGTSYDEQFF.

A single count supports this clone. The chain couples TRBV5-1 to TRBJ2-3; a weak D match, TRBD2 (6 bases). The CDR3 contains 13 residues. The germline V gene has CDR1 SGHRS and CDR2 YFSETQ. The germline V and J ends were trimmed by 4 bases and 3 bases, with 9 bases remaining between them. CDR3 in amino acids: CASSLGRTDTQYF. In DNA form, the CDR3 reads TGCGCCAGCAGCCTAGGGAGGACAGATACGCAGTATTTT.